This T cell receptor beta chain was observed in a study of T cell responses to AZD1222 COVID-19 vaccine. The V end lost 1 base, the J end lost 6 bases, and 4 bases lay between the germline ends. Germline V gene sequence: CDR1 DFQATT, CDR2 SNEGSKA (reference sequence). This CDR3 region has 11 residues. Assay: immunoSEQ multiplex PCR; the TCRdb copy retains only in-frame clones and omits some. Of just over 150,000 clones listed, 90% are singletons. The sequencing used peripheral blood, collected on day 0 of AZD1222 vaccination. The genes are TRBV20-1 and TRBJ2-1, with D uncertain. The origin of this receptor is an adult in good health. CDR3 loop: CSARGFNEQFF. CDR3 bases: TGCAGTGCTAGAGGGTTCAATGAGCAGTTCTTC.